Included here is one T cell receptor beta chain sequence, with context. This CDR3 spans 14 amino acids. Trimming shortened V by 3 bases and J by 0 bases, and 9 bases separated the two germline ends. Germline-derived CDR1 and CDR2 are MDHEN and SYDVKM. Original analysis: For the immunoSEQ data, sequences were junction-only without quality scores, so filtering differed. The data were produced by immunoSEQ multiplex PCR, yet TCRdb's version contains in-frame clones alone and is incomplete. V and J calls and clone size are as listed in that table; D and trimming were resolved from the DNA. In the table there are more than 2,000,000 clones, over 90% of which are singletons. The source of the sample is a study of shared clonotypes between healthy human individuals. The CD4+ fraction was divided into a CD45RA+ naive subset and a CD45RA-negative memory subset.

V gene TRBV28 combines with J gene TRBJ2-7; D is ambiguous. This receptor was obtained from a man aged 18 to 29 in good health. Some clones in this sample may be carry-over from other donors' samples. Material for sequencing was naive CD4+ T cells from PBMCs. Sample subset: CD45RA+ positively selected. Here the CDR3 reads CASSLVPPSYEQYF. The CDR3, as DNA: TGTGCCAGCAGTTTGGTGCCACCCTCCTACGAGCAGTACTTC.